A selection of T cell receptor beta chains follows, all from one sample in a study of PD-L1 blockade in urothelial cancer. Some clones are missing from TCRdb's copy, which holds only in-frame ones; the method was immunoSEQ multiplex PCR. The sample shows about 51,000 clones, approximately 90% of them seen only once. The source was PBMCs, collected around atezolizumab (anti-PD-L1) treatment. Source of these receptors: a man in his 60s with urothelial cancer. Both conserved end residues are part of each CDR3. D genes are given only for firm matches. Size values are once, few and many counts, or a class for expanded clones, and some rows have none.

V,D,J,size,DNA,CDR3
TRBV23-1,NA,TRBJ2-5,NA,TGCGCCAGCAGCCGTCCCCCCCGGGAGACCCAGTACTTC,CASSRPPRETQYF
TRBV5-1,TRBD1,TRBJ1-4,NA,TGCGCCAGCAGCTTGGCCGGACAGGGGGGGAATGAAAAACTGTTTTTT,CASSLAGQGGNEKLFF
TRBV2,TRBD2,TRBJ2-2,once,TGTGCCAGCAGTAAGATCAGCGGGGGGGCGGGGAACACCGGGGAGCTGTTTTTT,CASSKISGGAGNTGELFF
TRBV29-1,NA,TRBJ1-1,few,TGCAGCGTTGTGCGGGGGCCGTATGAAGCTTTCTTT,CSVVRGPYEAFF
TRBV6-6,NA,TRBJ2-3,NA,TGTGCCAGCAGCCTCCGGGACTCCCTTATAGATACGCAGTATTTT,CASSLRDSLIDTQYF
TRBV11-2,NA,TRBJ2-1,NA,TGTGCCAGCAGAGATAGCGGAGGGGACAATGAGCAGTTCTTC,CASRDSGGDNEQFF
TRBV6-5,NA,TRBJ2-7,NA,TGTGCCAGCAGTTACTCGATGGCCCTCTCATCCTACGAGCAGTACTTC,CASSYSMALSSYEQYF
TRBV6-1,NA,TRBJ1-6,NA,TGTGCCAGCAGGAAAGACAGCTCCTATAATTCACCCCTCCACTTT,CASRKDSSYNSPLHF
TRBV5-6,NA,TRBJ2-5,NA,TGTGCCAGCACCCTGGCAGGAGAGACCCAGTACTTC,CASTLAGETQYF
TRBV5-1,NA,TRBJ1-5,NA,TGCGCCAGCAGCTTGGGGGACGGAGGGGGCAATCAGCCCCAGCATTTT,CASSLGDGGGNQPQHF
TRBV6-1,TRBD2,TRBJ2-3,NA,TGTGCCAGCAGTGAAGGGGGACTAGCGGGGGGGCGGATAAATACGCAGTATTTT,CASSEGGLAGGRINTQYF
TRBV9,NA,TRBJ2-7,NA,TGTGCCAGCAGTGGACAGTTCGGCTCCTACGAGCAGTACTTC,CASSGQFGSYEQYF
TRBV5-1,TRBD1,TRBJ2-2,NA,TGCGCCAGCAGCTTGGTTTTACAGGGGGAAACCGGGGAGCTGTTTTTT,CASSLVLQGETGELFF
TRBV27,TRBD1,TRBJ2-1,NA,TGTGCCAGCAGTTTACCGGGGACAGGGAAGAATGAGCAGTTCTTC,CASSLPGTGKNEQFF
TRBV2,TRBD1,TRBJ1-3,NA,TGTGCCAGCATTAGACAGGGCCTTCCGGACACCATATATTTT,CASIRQGLPDTIYF
TRBV9,TRBD2,TRBJ2-5,NA,TGTGCCAGCAGCGTAGGGGCTAGCGGGGGGCTGAGGGAGACCCAGTACTTC,CASSVGASGGLRETQYF
TRBV2,TRBD1,TRBJ2-7,NA,TGTGCCAGCAGCATGGACAGGGTTGGATCCTACGAGCAGTACTTC,CASSMDRVGSYEQYF
TRBV29-1,TRBD1,TRBJ1-1,NA,TGCAGCGGACAGGGGGGTGGGGAGGCTGAAGCTTTCTTT,CSGQGGGEAEAFF
TRBV19,NA,TRBJ1-5,NA,TGTGCCAGTAGTATCCAAGACGGGTATCAGCCCCAGCATTTT,CASSIQDGYQPQHF
TRBV13,TRBD1,TRBJ2-3,NA,TGTGCCAGCAGCTCATACAGGGGGGTGGCAGATACGCAGTATTTT,CASSSYRGVADTQYF
TRBV2,NA,TRBJ2-3,NA,TGTGCCAGCAGTGAAAGCTCAGATACGCAGTATTTT,CASSESSDTQYF
TRBV18,NA,TRBJ1-1,NA,TGTGCCAGCTCATTTGGGGAGACAATGAACACTGAAGCTTTCTTT,CASSFGETMNTEAFF
TRBV6-6,NA,TRBJ1-2,NA,TGTGCCAGCAACCATCCGGGGAGCCATGGCTACACCTTC,CASNHPGSHGYTF
TRBV27,NA,TRBJ2-2,NA,TGTGCCAGCCGTTTACTAGGACTCGGCGGGGAGCTGTTTTTT,CASRLLGLGGELFF
TRBV2,NA,TRBJ2-3,once,TGTGCCAGCAGGAGGGGGGGCGGCTTCCCAGATACGCAGTATTTT,CASRRGGGFPDTQYF
TRBV28,TRBD1,TRBJ2-2,NA,TGTGCCAGCAGTTTGACAGGGAAGGGCGGGGAGCTGTTTTTT,CASSLTGKGGELFF
TRBV5-1,TRBD1,TRBJ1-1,few,TGCGCCAGCAGCTTGGGGACAGGGATCATGAACACTGAAGCTTTCTTT,CASSLGTGIMNTEAFF
TRBV5-6,NA,TRBJ1-5,once,TGTGCCAGCAGCTTGGGGGAGCCGTATAGCAATCAGCCCCAGCATTTT,CASSLGEPYSNQPQHF
TRBV18,NA,TRBJ2-6,NA,TGTGCCAGCTCCTTATCCTCTGGGGCCAACGTCCTGACTTTC,CASSLSSGANVLTF
TRBV4-1,TRBD2,TRBJ2-1,NA,TGCGCCAGCAGCCCCCTAGCGGGGGGGCTGGGTGAGCAGTTCTTC,CASSPLAGGLGEQFF
TRBV10-3,TRBD1,TRBJ2-7,NA,TGTGCCATCAGCGTATCCCCGGGACAGTCCTACGAGCAGTACTTC,CAISVSPGQSYEQYF
TRBV11-2,NA,TRBJ1-3,NA,TGTGCCAGCAGCTTAGCAGGGTTTGGAAACACCATATATTTT,CASSLAGFGNTIYF
TRBV14,NA,TRBJ2-7,NA,TGTGCCAGCAGCCATTCGACAGCCCTTTCCTACGAGCAGTACTTC,CASSHSTALSYEQYF
TRBV18,TRBD2,TRBJ2-5,NA,TGTGCCAGCTCACGGGGAGCGGGAGTATCCGAGACCCAGTACTTC,CASSRGAGVSETQYF
TRBV29-1,NA,TRBJ1-2,NA,TGCAGCGTTGGCGGACACTACTATGGCTACACCTTC,CSVGGHYYGYTF
TRBV7-2,NA,TRBJ1-1,few,TGTGCCAGCAGCTCAGGGGCTACTATGAACACTGAAGCTTTCTTT,CASSSGATMNTEAFF
TRBV30,TRBD1,TRBJ1-2,NA,TGTGCCTGGAGTGGCCGGGACAGGGGTGACTATGGCTACACCTTC,CAWSGRDRGDYGYTF
TRBV2,NA,TRBJ2-2,NA,TGTGCCAGCAGTGATTGGCAGGGTAACGCCGGGGAGCTGTTTTTT,CASSDWQGNAGELFF
TRBV4-2,NA,TRBJ1-2,NA,TGTGCCAGCAGCCAAGATTTGGTAAGGGGAGGAGGCTACACCTTC,CASSQDLVRGGGYTF
TRBV28,NA,TRBJ2-7,NA,TGTGCCAGCAGTACCCCGACTAGATGGGCCTACGAGCAGTACTTC,CASSTPTRWAYEQYF
TRBV27,TRBD2,TRBJ2-3,NA,TGTGCCAGCAGTTTATCTGGCGGGGGGGGTATTTATACGCAGTATTTT,CASSLSGGGGIYTQYF
TRBV7-9,NA,TRBJ2-1,NA,TGTGCCAGCAGCAAACTGACTAGCTCCTACAATGAGCAGTTCTTC,CASSKLTSSYNEQFF
TRBV5-4,TRBD1,TRBJ1-2,NA,TGTGCCAGCAGCTTCGGACAGGGTGACGGCTACACCTTC,CASSFGQGDGYTF
TRBV10-2,NA,TRBJ2-7,NA,TGCGCCAGCAGCACCGGTAACTCCTACGAGCAGTACTTC,CASSTGNSYEQYF